A selection of T cell receptor beta chains follows, all from one sample in a study of T-cell memory formation after mild COVID-19. A single record per CDR3 protein comes from TCRdb applying MiXCR to the 5' RACE reads. The table shows more than 150,000 distinct CDR3 sequences, with under 14% occurring only once. The specimen sequenced was PBMCs or a T cell subset sorted from them (not recorded which). The receptors were sampled from a man younger than 35 who had mild COVID-19 (a few samples of this study predate the infection). Cell type and time point are not known. The CDR3 runs from the conserved cysteine through the conserved F or W. Each record gives: V gene, D gene, J gene, clone size, CDR3 DNA, CDR3 protein. D genes are given only for firm matches. Size is stated for part of the rows, as once, few or many counts, or as a class when the clone is expanded.

TRBV12-3/TRBV12-4,NA,TRBJ1-2,NA,TGTGCCAGCAGTCCCGGACGGGAGCAGCGTGGCTACACCTTC,CASSPGREQRGYTF
TRBV13,NA,TRBJ1-2,NA,TGTGCCAGCAGCTTTAGGGGACTGCGGGGAAACTATGGCTACACCTTC,CASSFRGLRGNYGYTF
TRBV11-2,TRBD2,TRBJ2-1,NA,TGTGCCAGCAGCCGAAGGACTAGCGGGGGGAATGAGCAGTTCTTC,CASSRRTSGGNEQFF
TRBV3-1,NA,TRBJ1-6,NA,TGTGCCAGCAGCCTAAGGACAGTCGGGAATTCACCCCTCCACTTT,CASSLRTVGNSPLHF
TRBV30,TRBD1,TRBJ1-6,NA,TGTGCCTGGAGCCTTCTGGACAGGGAAGACTCACCCCTCCACTTT,CAWSLLDREDSPLHF
TRBV7-3,TRBD2,TRBJ2-1,NA,TGTGCCAGCAGCTCCTTAGGAAGCGGGGGGGCCCAGGGAGAGCAGTTCTTC,CASSSLGSGGAQGEQFF
TRBV18,NA,TRBJ1-1,few,TGTGCCAGCTCACAAGCAACAGCAACCACTGAAGCTTTCTTT,CASSQATATTEAFF
TRBV20-1,NA,TRBJ1-1,few,TGCAGTGCCCGGAGACAAGCGAACACTGAAGCTTTCTTT,CSARRQANTEAFF
TRBV4-1,NA,TRBJ1-6,NA,TGCGCCAGCAGCCAAGCCGACAGGAGAAGTAATTCACCCCTCCACTTT,CASSQADRRSNSPLHF
TRBV10-3,NA,TRBJ2-7,few,TGTGCCATCAGTGAGTCTCTAGGCTACGAGCAGTACTTC,CAISESLGYEQYF
TRBV5-5,NA,TRBJ2-5,few,TGTGCCAGCAACGACTGGGACAAGGTCCAAGAGACCCAGTACTTC,CASNDWDKVQETQYF
TRBV20-1,NA,TRBJ2-3,NA,TGCAGTGCTAGTCATGCCTATAGCACAGATACGCAGTATTTT,CSASHAYSTDTQYF
TRBV6-5,NA,TRBJ1-6,many,TGTGCCAGCAGTTACTTTACGGCAGCTAATCTGAATTCACCCCTCCACTTT,CASSYFTAANLNSPLHF
TRBV12-3/TRBV12-4,NA,TRBJ1-1,many,TGTGCCAGCAGTTTAGAGGTTATGAACACTGAAGCTTTCTTT,CASSLEVMNTEAFF
TRBV28,TRBD1,TRBJ1-2,NA,TGTGCCAGCAGTCCCGGACAGGGGATCTATGGCTACACCTTC,CASSPGQGIYGYTF
TRBV7-2,NA,TRBJ2-3,few,TGTGCCAGCAGCTTAATGGGCGGACGGCCAGATACGCAGTATTTT,CASSLMGGRPDTQYF
TRBV20-1,TRBD1,TRBJ2-7,few,TGCAGTGCTAGCGGGACAGGAGTGAACGAGCAGTACTTC,CSASGTGVNEQYF